This TCR beta chain was profiled in a study of blood T cell repertoires in COVID-19. As for the study in general: Specimens from acute and convalescent COVID-19 originated in the United States, Italy and Spain. The cDNA or gDNA used as material had been derived from T cells, B-cell-depleted T cells, or PBMCs.

In the source study's methods: Amplification with reference gene primers provided the estimates of nucleated cell counts. Profiled with immunoSEQ multiplex PCR; TCRdb holds only in-frame clones, not every one. Clonal size and the V and J genes are those of that table, whereas D and trimming came from the DNA. The sample contains 250,000 to 300,000 clones, 75% to 90% of which appear only once. V shed 4 bases, J shed 7 bases, and the junction held 5 bases outside the gene matches. Germline V lookup: CDR1 KGHSH, CDR2 LQKENI. This CDR3 has 14 residues. This clone has just a few counts. This clonotype was obtained from a man between 60 and 75 years old who had recovered from COVID-19. Sequenced: peripheral blood. This chain links TRBV18 with TRBJ2-1; 9 bases map to TRBD1. The CDR3 loop is CASSRDRDRNEQFF. CDR3 nucleotide sequence: TGTGCCAGCTCACGGGACAGGGATAGGAATGAGCAGTTCTTC.